A single sample is the source of the 28 T cell receptor beta chains below, sequenced in a study of blood T cells in healthy people across ages. Primed by a sample-barcoded 5' primer and a J-beta primer mix, a second PCR proceeded for 7 to 11 cycles. A single record per CDR3 protein comes from TCRdb applying MiXCR to the 5' RACE reads. The sample shows hundreds of thousands of distinct CDR3 sequences, more than 20% of them seen only once. These data were also reused for a study on T cells of mothers and their children.

Sample: blood. The receptors here all came from a boy under 18 in good health.

The chain recombines TRBV20-1 with TRBJ1-6, with no clear D. Trimming took 0 bases from V and 6 from J, leaving 12 bases between them. The CDR3 consists of 15 residues. Germline lookup yields CDR1 DFQATT and CDR2 SNEGSKA (reference sequence). The CDR3 DNA reads as TGCAGTGCTAGAGACGAGAGAGACCTTAATTCACCCCTCCACTTT. Its translation is CSARDERDLNSPLHF.

The CDR3 is CASSQDYSSSTDTQYF. CDR3 coding DNA: TGTGCCAGCAGCCAAGATTACAGTTCTAGCACAGATACGCAGTATTTT. The chain recombines TRBV4-2 with TRBJ2-3; no firm D call. V lost 0 bases to trimming and J lost 0 bases, with 10 bases between them. This CDR3 contains 16 residues. Germline-derived CDR1 and CDR2 are LGHNA and YNFKEQ.

The chain has TRBV3-1 and TRBJ2-1; perhaps TRBD2 as D (5 bases). Trimming left V 1 base short and J 2 bases short, with 18 bases between. CDR3 length equals 18 residues. Germline values: CDR1 LGHDT, CDR2 YNNKEL (reference sequence). The CDR3 here is CASSQVTPAGGPYNEQFF. The CDR3 nucleotides read TGTGCCAGCAGCCAAGTTACCCCTGCGGGCGGCCCCTACAATGAGCAGTTCTTC.

The chain carries TRBV6-1 and TRBJ2-4, with 8 bases matching TRBD1. Germline V gene data show CDR1 as MNHNS and CDR2 as SASEGT. This CDR3 is 15 amino acids long. After removal of 5 bases from V and 7 bases from J, the junction contained 10 bases not matched to a gene. The CDR3 DNA follows: TGTGCCAGCAGTACCGGAGACAGGGGAATGAACATTCAGTACTTC. Translated: CASSTGDRGMNIQYF.

This clonotype was counted between two and nine times. The chain uses TRBV7-3 and TRBJ2-1; 15 nucleotides align to TRBD2. Germline CDR1 SGHTA, CDR2 FQGTGA. This CDR3 is built from 16 residues. With 5 bases clipped from V and 6 bases from J, the junction kept 5 bases outside the gene matches. The CDR3 DNA sequence: TGTGCCAGCAGCCTATTGGGACTAGCGGGAGGCAATGAGCAGTTCTTC. Its translation is CASSLLGLAGGNEQFF.

This clonotype was recorded a few times. V is TRBV10-1 and J is TRBJ2-5; D gene uncertain. The end of the DNA is better explained by TRBJ2-1, so the J call may be wrong. The germline CDR1 and CDR2 sequences are WNHNN and SYGVQD (reference sequence). The CDR3 is 13 amino acids. Here the CDR3 reads CASSDGVSGEQFF. CDR3 coding DNA: TGCGCCAGCAGTGATGGAGTTTCTGGTGAGCAGTTCTTC.

This clonotype appeared a few times. CDR3 DNA: TGTGCTAGTGGGCCCGGGACAGTCAGCTACACCTTC. Amino acids: CASGPGTVSYTF. This chain links TRBV12-5 with TRBJ1-2; 7 bases map to TRBD1. The CDR3 has 12 residues. Per the germline V gene, CDR1 is LGHNT and CDR2 is FRNRAP. The trim removed 6 bases at V and 9 bases at J, leaving 7 bases unmatched.

This clonotype was seen a few times. CDR3 region: CSAREPAGGTNEQFF. In DNA form, the CDR3 reads TGCAGTGCTAGAGAACCGGCGGGGGGAACCAATGAGCAGTTCTTC. The chain carries TRBV20-1 and TRBJ2-1; 8 bases match TRBD2. In germline, CDR1 is DFQATT, CDR2 SNEGSKA (reference sequence). This CDR3 has 15 amino acids. Trimming removed 0 bases from V and 6 bases from J; junction bases left unmatched: 7.

This chain uses TRBV6-2 or TRBV6-3 with TRBJ2-5; TRBD1 agrees at 8 bases. Germline CDR1 reads MNHEY; CDR2 reads SVGEGT. V lost 4 bases, J lost 1 base, and 5 bases stayed unmatched. The CDR3 contains 15 residues. This chain's CDR3 is CASSLRQGSQETQYF. CDR3 sequence (DNA): TGTGCCAGCAGTTTGAGACAGGGGTCCCAAGAGACCCAGTACTTC.

V and J are TRBV29-1 and TRBJ2-7, with a weak D call TRBD2 (5 bases). The CDR3 covers 12 residues. Looked up from germline, CDR1 is SQVTM and CDR2 is ANQGSEA. Trimming pared 7 bases from V and 5 bases from J, leaving 15 bases between. The CDR3 region is CSADGAGDEQYF. CDR3 DNA: TGCAGCGCTGACGGAGCCGGGGACGAGCAGTACTTC.

A word on this clonotype: This CDR3 fails to terminate in the conserved phenylalanine or tryptophan, so it likely reflects a read error. Because the CDR3's place on the DNA is in doubt, the DNA is left out and the CDR3 is given as listed by TCRdb. The chain uses TRBV5-1 and TRBJ2-3; TRBD1 was called by the table and not checked on the DNA. From its first to its last residue, the CDR3 has 9 amino acids. In germline, CDR1 is SGHRS, CDR2 YFSETQ. CDR3 loop: CASSPKGTG.

This clonotype was observed a handful of times. The chain joins TRBV7-8 to TRBJ2-5; tentatively, D is TRBD2 (6 bases). The germline V and J ends were trimmed by 7 bases and 5 bases, with 23 bases remaining between them. CDR3 length equals 16 residues. Germline CDR1 and CDR2: SGHVS and FQNEAQ. The CDR3 spells CASTLDVGGRRETQYF. The CDR3 coding sequence is TGTGCCAGCACCCTAGACGTGGGGGGACGAAGGGAGACCCAGTACTTC.

This clonotype was picked up a small number of times. The chain recombines TRBV20-1 with TRBJ2-2, with D possibly TRBD2 on 6 matching bases. Germline CDR1 and CDR2: DFQATT and SNEGSKA (reference sequence). The CDR3 length is 13 residues. V was trimmed by 6 bases and J by 4 bases, leaving 12 bases between them. The CDR3 DNA is TGCAGTGCCTGGGGGGAGGCCACCGGGGAGCTGTTTTTT. Its translation is CSAWGEATGELFF.

The rearrangement uses TRBV10-1 and TRBJ2-3; D gene uncertain. This CDR3 comprises 14 residues. Germline CDR1 is WNHNN and CDR2 is SYGVQD (reference sequence). Trimming took off 3 bases at V and 3 bases at J, with 10 bases between the two ends. The CDR3 reads CASSDIGSTDTQYF. CDR3 sequence (DNA): TGCGCCAGCAGTGACATCGGATCTACAGATACGCAGTATTTT.

This clonotype has a handful of counts. The rearrangement uses TRBV11-2 and TRBJ2-5; no clear D. The CDR3 has 14 residues. Trimming cost V 5 bases and J 5 bases, with 15 bases left between them. Germline loops: CDR1 SGHAT, CDR2 FQNNGV. The CDR3 DNA reads TGTGCCAGCAGCCCCTTGGCCCTTCTTGAGACCCAGTACTTC. Amino acid sequence: CASSPLALLETQYF. The whole variable domain, remainder taken from reference TRBV11-2 and TRBJ2-5, is EAGVAQSPRYKIIEKRQSVAFWCNPISGHATLYWYQQILGQGPKLLIQFQNNGVVDDSQLPKDRFSAERLKGVDSTLKIQPAKLEDSAVYLCASSPLALLETQYFGPGTRLLVL.

The CDR3 region is CASSFFDNTGELFF. As DNA, the CDR3 is TGTGCCAGCAGCTTCTTCGATAACACCGGGGAGCTGTTTTTT. The chain couples TRBV7-9 to TRBJ2-2; no firm D call. Germline values: CDR1 SEHNR, CDR2 FQNEAQ (reference sequence). CDR3 length equals 14 residues. Between the trimmed V and J ends, which lost 3 bases and 2 bases, there was a span of 7 bases.

This clonotype was observed a few times. In nucleotides, the CDR3 is TGTGCCAGCAGTTCTCACCGACAGGGAATGTACGAGCAGTACTTC. Translation gives CASSSHRQGMYEQYF. The chain links TRBV28 to TRBJ2-7, with TRBD1 matching 7 bases. Per germline, CDR1 MDHEN and CDR2 SYDVKM. The V and J ends lost 4 bases and 4 bases, in that order; junction bases with no gene match: 10. This CDR3 region has 15 residues.

The gene calls are TRBV6-1 and TRBJ2-3, with TRBD1 matching over 8 bases. Germline lookup yields CDR1 MNHNS and CDR2 SASEGT. The CDR3 has 17 residues. With V trimmed by 6 bases and J by 2 bases, 13 bases remained unmatched. Here the CDR3 reads CASSSVFYRGDTDTQYF. The CDR3, as DNA: TGTGCCAGCAGCTCAGTCTTTTACAGGGGGGACACAGATACGCAGTATTTT.

The CDR3 DNA reads as TGCAGCGTTTCTGACTACTCCAATGAGCAGTTCTTC. This translates into CSVSDYSNEQFF. The chain is built from TRBV29-1 and TRBJ2-1; D possibly corresponds to TRBD2 (5 bases). Germline values: CDR1 SQVTM, CDR2 ANQGSEA. Trimming stripped 5 bases from V and 6 bases from J, with 11 bases between. The length of the CDR3 is 12 residues.

This chain joins TRBV7-2 and TRBJ2-5, with no clear D. V lost 0 bases, J lost 5 bases, and 10 bases lay in between. Germline V lookup: CDR1 SGHTA, CDR2 FQGNSA. The CDR3 runs to 14 residues. The CDR3 spells CASSLALSPETQYF. The DNA of the CDR3 is TGTGCCAGCAGCTTAGCGCTTTCTCCGGAGACCCAGTACTTC.

J is TRBJ1-1 and V is TRBV5-1; D is ambiguous. Germline assignment: CDR1 SGHRS and CDR2 YFSETQ. The CDR3 runs 14 residues. V lost 0 bases, J lost 2 bases, and 8 bases lay in between. The CDR3 region has the DNA TGCGCCAGCAGCTTGGACGTGGTTAACACTGAAGCTTTCTTT. It codes for CASSLDVVNTEAFF.

J is TRBJ1-5 and V is TRBV7-9; D call uncertain. The CDR3 loop spans 13 amino acids. The ends were cut back, 4 bases at V and 7 bases at J, with 11 bases in the middle. Per the germline V gene, CDR1 is SEHNR and CDR2 is FQNEAQ (reference sequence). CDR3 in amino acids: CASSSTGRQPQHF. The CDR3 DNA follows: TGTGCCAGCAGCTCCACGGGGAGGCAGCCCCAGCATTTT.

The rearrangement joins TRBV20-1 to TRBJ2-5, with 8 positions matching TRBD1. The J call is in doubt because the DNA end fits TRBJ2-7 better. The V gene's germline CDR1 is DFQATT and CDR2 SNEGSKA (reference sequence). The CDR3 runs to 14 residues. The CDR3 loop is CSASFGTGGNEQYF. CDR3 nucleotides: TGCAGTGCTAGCTTCGGGACAGGAGGAAACGAGCAGTACTTC.

This clonotype was found a few times. The genes are TRBV4-2 and TRBJ2-5, with 8 bases fitting TRBD2. The germline gives CDR1 LGHNA, CDR2 YNFKEQ. CDR3 length equals 17 residues. V was pared by 0 bases and J by 1 base, with 7 bases of the junction left unmatched. This CDR3 is CASSQDLGGGTQETQYF. The CDR3 DNA follows: TGTGCCAGCAGCCAAGATCTCGGCGGGGGGACCCAAGAGACCCAGTACTTC.

This clonotype was counted a few times. The chain recombines TRBV5-1 with TRBJ2-5, with unresolved D. Trimming took off 6 bases at V and 4 bases at J, with 13 bases between the two ends. Per germline, CDR1 SGHRS and CDR2 YFSETQ. The CDR3 runs to 13 residues. CDR3 loop: CASIGGVGETQYF. CDR3 DNA sequence: TGCGCCAGCATTGGTGGTGTTGGAGAGACCCAGTACTTC.

The rearrangement joins TRBV20-1 to TRBJ2-5; D is undetermined. Germline-derived CDR1 and CDR2 are DFQATT and SNEGSKA (reference sequence). V was clipped by 6 bases and J by 5 bases, with 19 bases between them. The CDR3 covers 14 residues. The CDR3 DNA is TGCAGTGCGGAGTCGGTATCTGGGGTGGAGACCCAGTACTTC. Its translation: CSAESVSGVETQYF.

The genes are TRBV14 and TRBJ2-7; 9 nucleotides line up with TRBD1. J lost 0 bases, V lost 3 bases, and 6 bases had no gene match. The CDR3 has 16 amino acids. The germline CDR1 and CDR2 sequences are SGHDN and FVKESK. CDR3 residues: CASSHGTGLISYEQYF. CDR3 DNA: TGTGCCAGCAGCCACGGGACAGGGTTAATCTCCTACGAGCAGTACTTC.

This chain joins TRBV3-1 and TRBJ2-5; D is perhaps TRBD2 (8 bases). Per the germline V gene, CDR1 is LGHDT and CDR2 is YNNKEL (reference sequence). The V and J ends lost 6 bases and 5 bases respectively, with 19 bases between them. CDR3 size: 15 residues. The CDR3 DNA follows: TGTGCCAGCAGTTACCCGGGAGGGGGCGATGAGACCCAGTACTTC. Amino acids: CASSYPGGGDETQYF.